Sequencing of this T cell receptor beta chain was carried out in a study of blood T cell repertoires in COVID-19. Libraries were prepared by immunoSEQ multiplex PCR; TCRdb keeps only in-frame clonotypes and omits some of them. The table lists about 300,000 clones, around 89% of them singletons. Trimming removed 10 bases from V and 10 bases from J; junction bases left unmatched: 8. Germline CDR1 is LNHDA and CDR2 is SQIVND (reference sequence). This CDR3 has 11 amino acids. This chain uses TRBV19 with TRBJ2-3; 7 nucleotides line up with TRBD2. This clonotype was sampled from a man aged 40-49 years with acute or convalescent COVID-19. The sample taken for sequencing was peripheral blood. This chain's CDR3 is CATAVGGAQYF. CDR3 nucleotides: TGTGCCACCGCTGTGGGGGGGGCGCAGTATTTT.